The 10 T cell receptor beta chains below come from one sample, sequenced in a study of cytomegalovirus exposure and HLA in healthy donors. PCR involved 60 Vbeta and 13 Jbeta primers. The repertoire was sequenced with immunoSEQ multiplex PCR; TCRdb's copy has only in-frame clones and lacks some. Of tens of thousands of clones listed, about three quarters are singletons. The sequenced sample was PBMCs. These receptors came from a woman aged 40 to 49 in good health and CMV-seropositive.

Only a few counts were recorded for this clone. The chain is built from TRBV5-1 and TRBJ2-3; 7 bases agree with TRBD1. The J segment lost 1 base and the V segment lost 4 bases, leaving 9 bases of the junction unmatched. Germline CDR1 reads SGHRS; CDR2 reads YFSETQ. The CDR3 consists of 16 residues. The CDR3 protein is CASSLQGERGTDTQYF. CDR3 in DNA: TGCGCCAGCAGCCTCCAGGGGGAGAGAGGCACAGATACGCAGTATTTT.

This clone was recorded a few times. V is TRBV7-9 and J is TRBJ2-7; 8 nucleotides line up with TRBD2. This CDR3 contains 17 residues. Germline V gene sequence: CDR1 SEHNR, CDR2 FQNEAQ (reference sequence). The J segment lost 5 bases and the V segment lost 0 bases, leaving 12 bases of the junction unmatched. The CDR3 DNA follows: TGTGCCAGCAGCTTAGCGCGGGGGGCACTAGGTTCTGACGAGCAGTACTTC. Translated: CASSLARGALGSDEQYF.

This clone was observed a single time. The chain is built from TRBV18 and TRBJ1-6; 7 bases match TRBD1. J was trimmed by 5 bases and V by 4 bases; bases with no gene match: 8. Per germline, CDR1 KGHSH and CDR2 LQKENI. The CDR3 spans 16 residues. The CDR3 protein is CASSHNGGQDNSPLHF. The CDR3 DNA sequence: TGTGCCAGCTCACACAATGGTGGACAGGATAATTCACCCCTCCACTTT. Full variable domain (missing parts from reference TRBV18 and TRBJ1-6): NAGVMQNPRHLVRRRGQEARLRCSPMKGHSHVYWYRQLPEEGLKFMVYLQKENIIDESGMPKERFSAEFPKEGPSILRIQQVVRGDSAAYFCASSHNGGQDNSPLHFGNGTRLTVT.

This clone was detected only a few times. The CDR3 sequence: CASSFGSGSNTEAFF. As DNA, the CDR3 is TGTGCCAGCAGCTTCGGTTCCGGGTCGAACACTGAAGCTTTCTTT. The chain couples TRBV7-2 to TRBJ1-1; D unclear. The germline V and J ends were trimmed by 3 bases and 1 base, with 12 bases remaining between them. The CDR3 is made up of 15 amino acids. Germline CDR1 is SGHTA and CDR2 is FQGNSA. Based on the CDR3 plus reference TRBV7-2 and TRBJ1-1, the full variable domain is GAGVSQSPSNKVTEKGKDVELRCDPISGHTALYWYRQSLGQGLEFLIYFQGNSAPDKSGLPSDRFSAERTGGSVSTLTIQRTQQEDSAVYLCASSFGSGSNTEAFFGQGTRLTVV.

This clone appeared a few times. This sequence joins TRBV5-6 and TRBJ2-5, with 7 nucleotides matching TRBD2. Germline V CDR1 and CDR2: SGHDT, YYEEEE. The CDR3 loop spans 14 amino acids. V was pared by 4 bases and J by 1 base, with 4 bases of the junction left unmatched. CDR3 DNA sequence: TGTGCCAGCAGCGTCCGCGGGGGCCAAGAGACCCAGTACTTC. Translation: CASSVRGGQETQYF.

The J gene is TRBJ1-5, the V gene TRBV6-1; the D is unclear. Deletions cut 2 bases from V and 2 bases from J, with 19 bases between. The CDR3 contains 18 residues. Germline CDR1 reads MNHNS; CDR2 reads SASEGT. The CDR3 reads CASSELAFGGPGNQPQHF. Here the CDR3 DNA reads TGTGCCAGCAGTGAACTTGCCTTTGGTGGCCCAGGCAATCAGCCCCAGCATTTT.

This clone was seen only a few times. The V gene is TRBV7-9, the J gene TRBJ1-3, with D unclear. V was trimmed by 5 bases and J by 2 bases, leaving 13 bases between them. Germline-derived CDR1 and CDR2 are SEHNR and FQNEAQ (reference sequence). CDR3 length: 15 residues. CDR3 sequence reads: CASSPSYLTGNTIYF. The CDR3 nucleotides read TGTGCCAGCAGCCCCTCCTACCTTACTGGAAACACCATATATTTT.

V is TRBV29-1 and J is TRBJ2-2; D possibly corresponds to TRBD1 (5 bases). Germline CDR1 and CDR2: SQVTM and ANQGSEA. CDR3 size: 16 residues. V lost 4 bases and J 6 bases, leaving 21 bases between the germline ends. CDR3 sequence (DNA): TGCAGCGTTGGTTGGTATGGGGCCTCACGGGCCGGGGAGCTGTTTTTT. Translation gives CSVGWYGASRAGELFF.

The chain links TRBV5-4 to TRBJ1-1, with D unresolved. Germline V gene sequence: CDR1 SGHNT, CDR2 YYREEE (reference sequence). V gave up 7 bases and J gave up 1 base, with 14 bases separating them. This CDR3 is 14 amino acids long. In nucleotides, the CDR3 is TGTGCCAGCGCCAAGGTGGGAGGGAACACTGAAGCTTTCTTT. This codes for CASAKVGGNTEAFF.

The V gene is TRBV5-1, the J gene TRBJ2-3; 10 bases are shared with TRBD2. CDR3 length: 16 amino acids. The germline gives CDR1 SGHRS, CDR2 YFSETQ. After removal of 0 bases from V and 4 bases from J, the junction contained 5 bases not matched to a gene. CDR3 region: CASSLVQAGGPDTQYF. Written as DNA, the CDR3 is TGCGCCAGCAGCTTGGTGCAAGCGGGGGGGCCAGATACGCAGTATTTT.